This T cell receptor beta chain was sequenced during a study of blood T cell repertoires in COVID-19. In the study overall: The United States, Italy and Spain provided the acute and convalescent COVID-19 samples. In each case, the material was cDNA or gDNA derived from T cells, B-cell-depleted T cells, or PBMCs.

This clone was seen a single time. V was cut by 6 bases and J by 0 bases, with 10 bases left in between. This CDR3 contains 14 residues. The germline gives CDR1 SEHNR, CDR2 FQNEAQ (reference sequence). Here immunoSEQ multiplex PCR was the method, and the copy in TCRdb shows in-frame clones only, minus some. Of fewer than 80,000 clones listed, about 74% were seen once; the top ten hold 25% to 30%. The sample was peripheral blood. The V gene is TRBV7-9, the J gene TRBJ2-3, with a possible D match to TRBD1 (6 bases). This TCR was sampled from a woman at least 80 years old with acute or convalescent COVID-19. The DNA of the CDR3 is TGTGCCAGCAGTACAGGGCCTAGCACAGATACGCAGTATTTT. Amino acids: CASSTGPSTDTQYF. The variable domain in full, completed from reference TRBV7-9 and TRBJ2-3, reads DTGVSQNPRHKITKRGQNVTFRCDPISEHNRLYWYRQTLGQGPEFLTYFQNEAQLEKSRLLSDRFSAERPKGSFSTLEIQRTEQGDSAMYLCASSTGPSTDTQYFGPGTRLTVL.